The 29 T cell receptor beta chains given below trace back to one sample, sequenced in a study of identical twins. A single record per CDR3 protein comes from TCRdb applying MiXCR to the 5' RACE reads. The profile covers 300,000 to 350,000 distinct CDR3 sequences, with approximately 13% appearing a single time and 6% to 9% taken by the ten largest. These data also featured in a second study, about yellow fever vaccine responses in identical twins.

Sequencing was performed on CD8+ T cells sorted from blood. The receptors stem from a woman between 18 and 29 years old in good health.

The sample holds a few counts of this clonotype. The rearrangement links TRBV5-1 to TRBJ2-7; TRBD2 matches 12 bases. The trim removed 4 bases at V and 3 bases at J, leaving 5 bases unmatched. From germline, CDR1 is SGHRS and CDR2 YFSETQ. The CDR3 is 15 amino acids. CDR3 nucleotides: TGCGCCAGCAGCGAGGGACTAGCGGGCCTCTACGAGCAGTACTTC. Protein sequence: CASSEGLAGLYEQYF.

This clonotype was seen a few times. J is TRBJ1-2 and V is TRBV24-1, with a tentative D call TRBD1 (6 bases). The CDR3 covers 14 residues. CDR1 is KGHDR and CDR2 is SFDVKD in the germline V gene. Trimming stripped 0 bases from V and 2 bases from J, with 6 bases between. The CDR3 here is CATSDLDRNYGYTF. CDR3 coding DNA: TGTGCCACCAGTGATTTGGACAGGAACTATGGCTACACCTTC.

The gene calls are TRBV7-9 and TRBJ2-2; possible D gene TRBD1, 6 bases. Germline CDR1 is SEHNR and CDR2 is FQNEAQ (reference sequence). CDR3 length equals 16 residues. Trimming removed 7 bases at V and 6 bases at J, with 21 bases between. CDR3 nucleotides: TGTGCCAGCACTCCCCCCTTAGGACAGTCGGCCGGGGAGCTGTTTTTT. Amino acid sequence: CASTPPLGQSAGELFF.

The rearrangement joins TRBV6-1 to TRBJ2-7; D uncertain. V was cut by 0 bases and J by 6 bases, with 12 bases left in between. Per germline, CDR1 MNHNS and CDR2 SASEGT. This CDR3 has 14 residues. CDR3 in amino acids: CASSEAVGQSEQYV. DNA of the CDR3: TGTGCCAGCAGTGAAGCCGTAGGGCAGTCCGAGCAGTACGTC.

The table lists this clonotype with many counts. V usage is TRBV7-8 and J usage is TRBJ2-3, with no clear D. Per the germline V gene, CDR1 is SGHVS and CDR2 is FQNEAQ. The CDR3 loop spans 15 amino acids. Between the trimmed V and J ends, which lost 0 bases and 0 bases, there was a span of 7 bases. CDR3 DNA sequence: TGTGCCAGCAGCTTAGCGAGGCCTAGCACAGATACGCAGTATTTT. It specifies CASSLARPSTDTQYF.

This clonotype was detected a few times. In nucleotides, the CDR3 is TGCGCCAGCAGCCAGGGGGGGACAGCAATGTACGAGCAGTACTTC. Translating it yields CASSQGGTAMYEQYF. This chain uses TRBV4-1 with TRBJ2-7; D tentatively reads TRBD1 or TRBD2 (7 bases each). Germline CDR1 and CDR2: MGHRA and YSYEKL. This CDR3 is 15 amino acids long. The V end was cut by 3 bases, the J end by 4 bases, with 16 bases between.

The chain recombines TRBV20-1 with TRBJ2-3; 9 positions match TRBD1. This CDR3 region has 18 residues. V lost 0 bases, J lost 4 bases, and 14 bases stayed unmatched. Germline CDR1 DFQATT, CDR2 SNEGSKA (reference sequence). CDR3 DNA sequence: TGCAGTGCTAGAGACGCCGATCGGACAGGGGTTTCCCCAGATACGCAGTATTTT. This gives the protein CSARDADRTGVSPDTQYF.

This clonotype was seen more than once but under ten times. The chain uses TRBV7-9 and TRBJ2-3, with 7 positions matching TRBD2. Trimming removed 2 bases from V and 5 bases from J; junction bases left unmatched: 4. CDR3 length equals 14 residues. Looked up from germline, CDR1 is SEHNR and CDR2 is FQNEAQ (reference sequence). The CDR3 loop is CASSLSLAGDTQYF. CDR3 DNA sequence: TGTGCCAGCAGCTTAAGTTTAGCGGGAGATACGCAGTATTTT.

This chain connects TRBV3-1 to TRBJ2-1; D ambiguous. The CDR3 has 18 residues. V was trimmed by 0 bases and J by 0 bases, leaving 15 bases between them. The V gene's germline CDR1 is LGHDT and CDR2 YNNKEL (reference sequence). The DNA of the CDR3 is TGTGCCAGCAGCCAAGATAACCCTCCACAAAGCTCCTACAATGAGCAGTTCTTC. This encodes CASSQDNPPQSSYNEQFF.

The chain joins TRBV5-6 to TRBJ1-2; D remains ambiguous. Germline CDR1 reads SGHDT; CDR2 reads YYEEEE. V shed 4 bases and J shed 8 bases, with 12 bases lying between them. The CDR3 runs to 12 residues. The CDR3 sequence is CASSPRPGGYTF. As DNA, the CDR3 is TGTGCCAGCAGCCCCCGCCCCGGCGGCTACACCTTC.

This sequence joins TRBV2 and TRBJ1-1, with D uncertain. V shed 1 base and J shed 0 bases, with 6 bases lying between them. The length of the CDR3 is 14 residues. The V gene's germline CDR1 is SNHLY and CDR2 FYNNEI. This CDR3 is CASSEEGMNTEAFF. In DNA, the CDR3 is TGTGCCAGCAGTGAAGAAGGTATGAACACTGAAGCTTTCTTT.

This clonotype has only a few counts. The chain couples TRBV2 to TRBJ2-2; D not resolved. The CDR3 extends over 12 amino acids. Deletions cut 7 bases from V and 6 bases from J, with 9 bases between. Germline V CDR1 and CDR2: SNHLY, FYNNEI. In DNA, the CDR3 is TGTGCCAGCAAGTCTGGTCCCGGGGAGCTGTTTTTT. Residues: CASKSGPGELFF.

The gene calls are TRBV5-1 and TRBJ2-4, with D perhaps TRBD2 (6 bases). V dropped 3 bases and J dropped 1 base, with 8 bases sitting between them. Germline V gene data show CDR1 as SGHRS and CDR2 as YFSETQ. The CDR3 runs 14 residues. The CDR3 here is CASSWREAKNIQYF. The CDR3 DNA sequence: TGCGCCAGCAGCTGGAGGGAGGCCAAAAACATTCAGTACTTC.

V gene TRBV6-1 combines with J gene TRBJ2-1, with D tentatively TRBD1 or TRBD2 (5 bases each). In germline, CDR1 is MNHNS, CDR2 SASEGT. The CDR3 extends over 17 amino acids. Trimming removed 6 bases from V and 0 bases from J, with 18 bases in between. This CDR3 is CASRPGTLAPSYNEQFF. CDR3 DNA sequence: TGTGCCAGCAGGCCAGGGACGCTGGCTCCCTCCTACAATGAGCAGTTCTTC.

This clonotype was observed many times. The chain joins TRBV29-1 to TRBJ2-1, with D unresolved. The CDR3 sequence is 14 residues long. From germline, CDR1 is SQVTM and CDR2 ANQGSEA. V lost 8 bases to trimming and J lost 2 bases, with 16 bases between them. The CDR3 sequence is CSLLLPRTYNEQFF. The CDR3 coding sequence is TGCAGCCTCCTGCTTCCCCGTACCTACAATGAGCAGTTCTTC.

This clonotype appeared a few times. V and J are TRBV4-1 and TRBJ2-5, with D perhaps given as TRBD1 or TRBD2 (6 bases each). CDR1 is MGHRA and CDR2 is YSYEKL in the germline V gene. The V end was cut by 1 base, the J end by 1 base, with 10 bases between. The CDR3 is 15 amino acids. The CDR3 DNA is TGCGCCAGCAGCCAAGTAGGGGGGCTCCAAGAGACCCAGTACTTC. Encoded protein: CASSQVGGLQETQYF.

This clonotype was detected many times. This chain joins TRBV20-1 and TRBJ2-3, with 8 bases matching TRBD2. The CDR3 contains 15 residues. V lost 8 bases and J lost 6; bases outside the gene matches: 16. Germline V gene data show CDR1 as DFQATT and CDR2 as SNEGSKA (reference sequence). The CDR3 DNA reads TGCAGTCTCAGACCGGGACTAGGACGATACGATACGCAGTATTTT. This translates into CSLRPGLGRYDTQYF.

This clonotype was seen a handful of times. The chain uses TRBV4-1 and TRBJ1-5; the D is unclear. CDR1 and CDR2 (germline): MGHRA, YSYEKL. V lost 0 bases and J lost 6, with 9 bases in between. The CDR3 contains 14 residues. The CDR3 sequence is CASSQDNGIQPQHF. The CDR3 DNA reads TGCGCCAGCAGCCAAGATAATGGGATTCAGCCCCAGCATTTT.

The chain joins TRBV4-1 to TRBJ2-7; D gene uncertain. The length of the CDR3 is 14 residues. Trimming pared 0 bases from V and 1 base from J, leaving 7 bases between. CDR1 is MGHRA, CDR2 YSYEKL, per germline. The CDR3 loop is CASSQERHSYEQYV. The CDR3, as DNA: TGCGCCAGCAGCCAAGAAAGGCATTCCTACGAGCAGTACGTC.

This chain connects TRBV12-3 or TRBV12-4 to TRBJ1-4, with D possibly TRBD1 on 6 matching bases. Trimming pared 3 bases from V and 8 bases from J, leaving 13 bases between. There are 14 residues in the CDR3. This chain's CDR3 is CASSLGRGREKLFF. CDR3 nucleotide sequence: TGTGCCAGCAGTTTGGGCAGGGGACGAGAAAAACTGTTTTTT.

This chain connects TRBV6-1 to TRBJ2-1; 12 positions match TRBD2. The junction had 11 bases not matched to a gene; V was cut back by 7 bases and J by 4 bases. Germline CDR1 and CDR2: MNHNS and SASEGT. This CDR3 spans 17 amino acids. The CDR3 sequence is CASKELAGGEKYNEQFF. DNA for the CDR3: TGTGCCAGCAAGGAACTAGCGGGAGGTGAAAAGTACAATGAGCAGTTCTTC.

This clonotype ranks as medium-sized. The chain links TRBV29-1 to TRBJ1-4, with D perhaps matching TRBD1 (5 bases). This CDR3 has 13 residues. CDR1 is SQVTM, CDR2 ANQGSEA, per germline. Between the trimmed V and J ends, which lost 7 bases and 7 bases, there was a span of 16 bases. The CDR3 region is CSARGGEGEKLFF. The CDR3 nucleotides read TGCAGCGCCCGTGGAGGGGAGGGTGAAAAACTGTTTTTT.

J is TRBJ1-1 and V is TRBV12-3 or TRBV12-4, with 8 nucleotides matching TRBD1. Trimming cost V 6 bases and J 0 bases; bases outside gene matches: 6. This CDR3 comprises 15 residues. This CDR3 reads CASSVGTGVNTEAFF. The CDR3 DNA sequence: TGTGCCAGCAGCGTAGGGACAGGAGTGAACACTGAAGCTTTCTTT.

The chain employs TRBV2 and TRBJ2-1; D may be TRBD1 or TRBD2 (5 bases each). CDR3 length equals 17 residues. Looked up from germline, CDR1 is SNHLY and CDR2 is FYNNEI. Trimming stripped 4 bases from V and 0 bases from J, with 16 bases between. CDR3 sequence (DNA): TGTGCCAGCAGTGTCGCGCTAGAGGGGAGCTCCTACAATGAGCAGTTCTTC. Protein sequence: CASSVALEGSSYNEQFF. The full variable domain, with the rest looked up from reference TRBV2 and TRBJ2-1, is EPEVTQTPSHQVTQMGQEVILRCVPISNHLYFYWYRQILGQKVEFLVSFYNNEISEKSEIFDDQFSVERPDGSNFTLKIRSTKLEDSAMYFCASSVALEGSSYNEQFFGPGTRLTVL.

The chain has TRBV27 and TRBJ2-1; 7 bases line up with TRBD2. After removal of 1 base from V and 8 bases from J, the junction contained 11 bases not matched to a gene. Germline assignment: CDR1 MNHEY and CDR2 SMNVEV (reference sequence). The CDR3 extends over 16 amino acids. The CDR3 loop is CASSLYPSGEGYEQFF. CDR3 coding DNA: TGTGCCAGCAGTTTATATCCCAGCGGGGAGGGCTATGAGCAGTTCTTC.

The V gene is TRBV9, the J gene TRBJ1-1; 8 nucleotides match TRBD1. This CDR3 region has 19 residues. Germline V lookup: CDR1 SGDLS, CDR2 YYNGEE. Losses at the gene ends were 3 bases for V and 7 bases for J; bases not matched to a gene: 23. The CDR3 bases are TGTGCCAGCAGCGCCGAACCGACCGAGGACAGGGCCCGATATGGTGAAGCTTTCTTT. Amino acid sequence: CASSAEPTEDRARYGEAFF.

This clonotype was observed a few times. The chain is built from TRBV6-1 and TRBJ2-4, with 8 nucleotides matching TRBD2. J lost 6 bases, V lost 1 base, and 5 bases had no gene match. CDR1 and CDR2 from the germline V gene are MNHNS and SASEGT. CDR3 length: 15 residues. The DNA for the CDR3 is TGTGCCAGCAGTGAAGGCGGGACTAGGGGAAACATTCAGTACTTC. The encoded protein is CASSEGGTRGNIQYF.

This clonotype was found a few times. V is TRBV25-1 and J is TRBJ2-1; 9 bases map to TRBD2. The CDR3 has 17 residues. The J segment lost 3 bases and the V segment lost 1 base, leaving 7 bases of the junction unmatched. Germline V gene sequence: CDR1 MGHDK, CDR2 SYGVNS. DNA of the CDR3: TGTGCCAGCAGTGAATTGGTAGCGGGAGCGGGCTACAATGAGCAGTTCTTC. As protein: CASSELVAGAGYNEQFF.

The sample holds a few counts of this clonotype. This chain connects TRBV20-1 to TRBJ1-6; D is perhaps TRBD1 (6 bases). V shed 3 bases and J shed 10 bases, with 19 bases lying between them. Germline CDR1 and CDR2: DFQATT and SNEGSKA (reference sequence). CDR3 size: 15 residues. The CDR3 spells CSARWDTGGQSPLHF. The DNA of the CDR3 is TGCAGTGCTAGGTGGGACACCGGAGGTCAGTCACCCCTCCACTTT.